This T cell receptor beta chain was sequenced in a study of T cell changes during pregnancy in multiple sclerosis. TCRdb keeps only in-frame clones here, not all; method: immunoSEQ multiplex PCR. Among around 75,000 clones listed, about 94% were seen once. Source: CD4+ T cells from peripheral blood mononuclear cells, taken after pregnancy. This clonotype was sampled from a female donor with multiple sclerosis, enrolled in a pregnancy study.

CDR3 residues: CASSLRGGVMNTEAFF. The CDR3 coding sequence is TGTGCCAGCAGCCTCCGGGGGGGTGTCATGAACACTGAAGCTTTCTTT. The chain is built from TRBV7-9 and TRBJ1-1; D is perhaps TRBD1 (5 bases). V lost 5 bases and J 0 bases, leaving 16 bases between the germline ends. The germline CDR1 and CDR2 sequences are SEHNR and FQNEAQ (reference sequence). CDR3 length: 16 amino acids.